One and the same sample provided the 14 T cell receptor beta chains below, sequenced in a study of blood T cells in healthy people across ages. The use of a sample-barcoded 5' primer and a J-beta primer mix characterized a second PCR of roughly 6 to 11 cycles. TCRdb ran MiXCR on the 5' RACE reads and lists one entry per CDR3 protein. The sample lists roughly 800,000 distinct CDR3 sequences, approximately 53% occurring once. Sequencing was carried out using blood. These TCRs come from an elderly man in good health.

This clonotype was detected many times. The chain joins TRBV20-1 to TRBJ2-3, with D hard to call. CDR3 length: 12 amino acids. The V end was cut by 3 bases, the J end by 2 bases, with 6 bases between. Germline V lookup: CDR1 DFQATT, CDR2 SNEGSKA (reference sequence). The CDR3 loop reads CSARASTDTQYF. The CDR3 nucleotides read TGCAGTGCTAGGGCTTCCACAGATACGCAGTATTTT.

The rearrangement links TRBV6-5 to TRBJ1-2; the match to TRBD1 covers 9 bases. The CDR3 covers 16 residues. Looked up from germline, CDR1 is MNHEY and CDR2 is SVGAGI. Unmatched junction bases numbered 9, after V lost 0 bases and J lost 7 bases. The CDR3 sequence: CASSYSNLGTGSGYTF. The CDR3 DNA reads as TGTGCCAGCAGTTACTCGAATCTCGGGACAGGGAGTGGCTACACCTTC.

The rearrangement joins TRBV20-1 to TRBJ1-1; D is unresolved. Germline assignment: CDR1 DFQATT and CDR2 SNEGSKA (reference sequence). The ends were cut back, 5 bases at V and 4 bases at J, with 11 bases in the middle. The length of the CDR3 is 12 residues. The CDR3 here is CSAPPGPTEAFF. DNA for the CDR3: TGCAGTGCTCCTCCGGGCCCCACTGAAGCTTTCTTT.

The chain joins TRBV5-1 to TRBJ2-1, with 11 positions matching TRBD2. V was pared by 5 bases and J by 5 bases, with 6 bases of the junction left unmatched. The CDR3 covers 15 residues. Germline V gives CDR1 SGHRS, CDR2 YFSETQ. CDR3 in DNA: TGCGCCAGCAGGGGGGGACTAGCGGAGAACAATGAGCAGTTCTTC. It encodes CASRGGLAENNEQFF.

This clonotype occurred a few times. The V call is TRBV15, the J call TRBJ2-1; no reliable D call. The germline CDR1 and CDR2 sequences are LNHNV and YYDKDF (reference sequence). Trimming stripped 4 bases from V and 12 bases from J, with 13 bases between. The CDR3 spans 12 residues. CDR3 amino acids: CATSKDPRGQFF. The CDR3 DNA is TGTGCCACCAGCAAAGACCCCCGAGGGCAGTTCTTC.

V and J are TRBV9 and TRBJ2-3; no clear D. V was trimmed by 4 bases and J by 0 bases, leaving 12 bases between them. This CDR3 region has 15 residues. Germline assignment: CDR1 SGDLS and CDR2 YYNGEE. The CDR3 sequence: CASSPATTSTDTQYF. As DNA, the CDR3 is TGTGCCAGCAGCCCCGCGACGACTAGCACAGATACGCAGTATTTT.

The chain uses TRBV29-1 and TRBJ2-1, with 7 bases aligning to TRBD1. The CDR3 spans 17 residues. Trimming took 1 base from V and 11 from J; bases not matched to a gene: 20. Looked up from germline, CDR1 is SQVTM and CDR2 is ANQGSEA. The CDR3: CSVEVGGRVKSDPKQFF. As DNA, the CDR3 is TGCAGCGTTGAAGTAGGGGGCCGCGTAAAAAGCGACCCTAAGCAGTTCTTC.

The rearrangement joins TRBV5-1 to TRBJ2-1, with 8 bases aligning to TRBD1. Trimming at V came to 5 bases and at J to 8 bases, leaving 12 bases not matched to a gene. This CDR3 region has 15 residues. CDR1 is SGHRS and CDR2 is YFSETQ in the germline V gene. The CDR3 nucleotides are TGCGCCAGCAGGCTACAGGGACAGGTGAGGGATGAGCAGTTCTTC. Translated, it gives CASRLQGQVRDEQFF.

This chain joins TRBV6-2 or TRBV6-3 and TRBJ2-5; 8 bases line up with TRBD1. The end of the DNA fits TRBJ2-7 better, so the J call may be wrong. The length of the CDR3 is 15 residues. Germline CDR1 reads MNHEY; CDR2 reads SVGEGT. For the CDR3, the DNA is TGTGCCAGCACCGACAGGGGTCTCGGTGGAGCCGAGCAGTACTTC. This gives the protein CASTDRGLGGAEQYF.

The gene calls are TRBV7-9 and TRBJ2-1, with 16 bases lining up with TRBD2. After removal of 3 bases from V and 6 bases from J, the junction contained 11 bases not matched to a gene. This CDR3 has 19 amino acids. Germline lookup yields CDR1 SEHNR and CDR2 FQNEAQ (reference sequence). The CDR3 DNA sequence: TGTGCCAGCAGCTTTTCCGGGACTAGCGGGAGGGAGGCTATCAATGAGCAGTTCTTC. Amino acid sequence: CASSFSGTSGREAINEQFF.

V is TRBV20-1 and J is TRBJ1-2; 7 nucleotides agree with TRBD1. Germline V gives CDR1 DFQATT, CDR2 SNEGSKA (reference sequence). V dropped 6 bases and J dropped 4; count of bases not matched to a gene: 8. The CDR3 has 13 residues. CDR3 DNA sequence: TGCAGTGCGAAGCAGACAGGGACCTATGGCTACACCTTC. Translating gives CSAKQTGTYGYTF.

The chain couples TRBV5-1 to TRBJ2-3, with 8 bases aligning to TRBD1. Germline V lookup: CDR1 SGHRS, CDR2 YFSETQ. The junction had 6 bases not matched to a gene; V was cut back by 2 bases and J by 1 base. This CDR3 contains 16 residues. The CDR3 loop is CASSFVLTGGTDTQYF. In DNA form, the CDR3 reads TGCGCCAGCAGCTTTGTGCTGACAGGGGGCACAGATACGCAGTATTTT.

The CDR3 DNA reads TGTGCCAGCAGCTTAGAGGGACAGCCCTTCTATGGCTACACCTTC. Translation: CASSLEGQPFYGYTF. This chain connects TRBV7-2 to TRBJ1-2; 7 bases align to TRBD1. After removal of 1 base from V and 4 bases from J, the junction contained 6 bases not matched to a gene. The germline CDR1 and CDR2 sequences are SGHTA and FQGNSA. The CDR3 contains 15 residues.

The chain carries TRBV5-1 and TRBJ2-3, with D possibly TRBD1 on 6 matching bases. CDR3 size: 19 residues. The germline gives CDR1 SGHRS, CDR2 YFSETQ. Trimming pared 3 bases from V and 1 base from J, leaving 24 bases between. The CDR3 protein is CASSSPRSQGSVGTDTQYF. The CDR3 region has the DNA TGCGCCAGCAGCTCACCGCGTTCCCAGGGGAGTGTCGGCACAGATACGCAGTATTTT.